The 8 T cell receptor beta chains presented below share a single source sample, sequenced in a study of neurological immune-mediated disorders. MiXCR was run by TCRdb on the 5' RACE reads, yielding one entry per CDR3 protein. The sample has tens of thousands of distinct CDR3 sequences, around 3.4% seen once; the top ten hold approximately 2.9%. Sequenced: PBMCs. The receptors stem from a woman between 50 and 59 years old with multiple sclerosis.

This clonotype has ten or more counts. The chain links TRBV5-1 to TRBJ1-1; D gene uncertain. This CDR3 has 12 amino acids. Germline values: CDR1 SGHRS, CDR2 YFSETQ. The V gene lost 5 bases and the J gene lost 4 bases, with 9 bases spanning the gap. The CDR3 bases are TGCGCCAGCAGTAATGGGATCACTGAAGCTTTCTTT. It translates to CASSNGITEAFF.

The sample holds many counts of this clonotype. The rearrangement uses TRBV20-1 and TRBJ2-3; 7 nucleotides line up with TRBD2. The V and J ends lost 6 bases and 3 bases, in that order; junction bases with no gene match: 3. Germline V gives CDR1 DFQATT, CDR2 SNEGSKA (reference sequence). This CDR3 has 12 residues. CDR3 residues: CSAPGRTDTQYF. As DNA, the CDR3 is TGCAGTGCACCCGGGAGGACAGATACGCAGTATTTT.

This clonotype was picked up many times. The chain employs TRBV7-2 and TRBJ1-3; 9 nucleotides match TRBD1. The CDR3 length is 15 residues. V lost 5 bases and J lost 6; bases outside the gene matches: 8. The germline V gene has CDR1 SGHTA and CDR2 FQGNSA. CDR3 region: CASSEFGQGSNTIYF. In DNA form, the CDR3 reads TGTGCCAGCAGCGAATTCGGACAGGGGTCAAACACCATATATTTT.

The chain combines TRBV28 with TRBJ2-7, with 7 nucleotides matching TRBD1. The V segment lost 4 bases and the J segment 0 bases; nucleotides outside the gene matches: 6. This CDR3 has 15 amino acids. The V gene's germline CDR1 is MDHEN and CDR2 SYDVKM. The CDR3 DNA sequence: TGTGCCAGCAGTTCGGCAGGGGGTGTCTCCTACGAGCAGTACTTC. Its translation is CASSSAGGVSYEQYF.

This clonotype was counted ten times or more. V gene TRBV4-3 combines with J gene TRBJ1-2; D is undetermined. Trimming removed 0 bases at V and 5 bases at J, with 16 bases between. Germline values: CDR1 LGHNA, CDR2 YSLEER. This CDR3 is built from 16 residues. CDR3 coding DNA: TGCGCCAGCAGCCAAGATACTTCGGCCTCGGGGTATGGCTACACCTTC. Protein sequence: CASSQDTSASGYGYTF.

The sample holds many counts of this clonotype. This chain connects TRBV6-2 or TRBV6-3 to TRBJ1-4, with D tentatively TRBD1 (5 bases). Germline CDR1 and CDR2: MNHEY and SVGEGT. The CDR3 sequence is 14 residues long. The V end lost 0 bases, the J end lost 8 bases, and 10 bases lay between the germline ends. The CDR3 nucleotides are TGTGCCAGCAGTTACTCAGGGGTGGCGGAAAAACTGTTTTTT. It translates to CASSYSGVAEKLFF.

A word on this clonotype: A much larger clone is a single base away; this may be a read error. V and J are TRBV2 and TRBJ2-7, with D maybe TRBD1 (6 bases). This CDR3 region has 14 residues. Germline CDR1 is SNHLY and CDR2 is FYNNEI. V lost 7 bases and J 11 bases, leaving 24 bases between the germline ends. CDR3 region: CASNPDRFLGEKYF. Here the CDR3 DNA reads TGTGCCAGCAATCCGGACAGATTTTTAGGGGAGAAGTACTTC.

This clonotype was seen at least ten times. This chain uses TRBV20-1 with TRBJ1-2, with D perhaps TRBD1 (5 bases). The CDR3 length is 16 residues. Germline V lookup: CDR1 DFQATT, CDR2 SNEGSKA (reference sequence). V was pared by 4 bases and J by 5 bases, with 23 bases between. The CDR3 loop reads CSATSLPGPRPYGYTF. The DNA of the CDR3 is TGCAGTGCTACGAGCTTACCGGGACCGCGACCTTATGGCTACACCTTC.